This T cell receptor beta chain derives from a study of cytomegalovirus exposure and HLA in healthy donors. Study-wide findings and caveats: The study put 150 to 200 TCR beta chains on its list as cytomegalovirus-associated. The authors confirmed in vitro that three CMV-associated chains were specific for CMV antigens.

As for this clone: Antigen specificity is unknown.

Researchers ran the PCR with 60 Vbeta and 13 Jbeta primers. The table came from immunoSEQ multiplex PCR; TCRdb's copy has only in-frame clones and leaves some out. This table holds 80,000 to 100,000 clones. Germline V gene sequence: CDR1 SQVTM, CDR2 ANQGSEA. V was shortened by 4 bases and J by 2 bases, with 12 bases between the two germline ends. CDR3 size: 14 residues. The chain has TRBV29-1 and TRBJ1-5; D unresolved. The sample was PBMCs. The sequence derives from a man aged 50 or older in good health and CMV-seropositive. CDR3 amino acids: CSVARGRGNQPQHF. DNA of the CDR3: TGCAGCGTTGCCCGAGGGAGAGGCAATCAGCCCCAGCATTTT.